The clone carrying this TCR beta chain was detected only once. This CDR3 spans 16 amino acids. The germline V and J ends were trimmed by 5 bases and 0 bases, with 14 bases remaining between them. Germline V gene data show CDR1 as WNHNN and CDR2 as SYGVQD (reference sequence). These data originate in a study of blood T cell repertoires in COVID-19. Sequenced by immunoSEQ multiplex PCR; TCRdb stores in-frame clones only, minus some. The profile shows approximately 280,000 clones, around nine tenths of them singletons. This chain joins TRBV10-1 and TRBJ2-1, with D perhaps TRBD1 (6 bases). Sequences were obtained from peripheral blood. The sequence was obtained from a man aged 40-49 years with acute or convalescent COVID-19. As DNA, the CDR3 is TGCGCCAGCAGTAACAGGGTTGGGAGCTCCTACAATGAGCAGTTCTTC. Residues: CASSNRVGSSYNEQFF.